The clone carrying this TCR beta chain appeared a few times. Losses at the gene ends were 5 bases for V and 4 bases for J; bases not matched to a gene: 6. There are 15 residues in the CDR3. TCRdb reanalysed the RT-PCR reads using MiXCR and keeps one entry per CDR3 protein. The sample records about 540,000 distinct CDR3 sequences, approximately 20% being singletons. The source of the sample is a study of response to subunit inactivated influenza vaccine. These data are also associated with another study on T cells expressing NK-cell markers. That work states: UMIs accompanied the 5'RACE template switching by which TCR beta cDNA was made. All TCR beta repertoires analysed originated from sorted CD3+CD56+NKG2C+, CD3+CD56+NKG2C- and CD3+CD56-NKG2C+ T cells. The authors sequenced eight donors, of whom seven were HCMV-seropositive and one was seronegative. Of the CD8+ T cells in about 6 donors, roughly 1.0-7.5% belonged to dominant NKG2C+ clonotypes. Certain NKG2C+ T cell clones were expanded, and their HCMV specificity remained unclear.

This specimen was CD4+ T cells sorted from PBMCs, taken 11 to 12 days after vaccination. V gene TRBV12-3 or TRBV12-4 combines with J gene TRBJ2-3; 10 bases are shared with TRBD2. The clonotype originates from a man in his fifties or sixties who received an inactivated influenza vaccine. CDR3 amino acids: CASSHLAGVSDTQYF. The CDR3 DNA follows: TGTGCCAGCAGTCATCTAGCGGGGGTGTCAGATACGCAGTATTTT.